Shown below are 6 T cell receptor beta chains from a single sample sequenced in a study of blood T cell repertoires in COVID-19. Using immunoSEQ multiplex PCR, the repertoire was profiled, and TCRdb retains in-frame clones only, with some absent. The sample lists under 200,000 clones; about 86% were seen once. Source material: peripheral blood. Receptors were obtained from a man aged 45-60 years with active or convalescent COVID-19.

V is TRBV6-6 and J is TRBJ1-3; no clear D. V shed 2 bases and J shed 0 bases, with 8 bases lying between them. This CDR3 is built from 15 residues. The germline CDR1 and CDR2 sequences are MNHNY and SVGAGI (reference sequence). CDR3 DNA sequence: TGTGCCAGCAGTTACGCGACATACTCTGGAAACACCATATATTTT. Its translation is CASSYATYSGNTIYF.

In this sample, this clone turned up once. Other nucleotide sequences from this sample produce the same CDR3. The rearrangement joins TRBV12-3 or TRBV12-4 to TRBJ2-7, with D perhaps matching TRBD2 (6 bases). V lost 8 bases and J 0 bases, leaving 8 bases between the germline ends. This CDR3 region has 12 residues. For the CDR3, the DNA is TGTGCCAGCCGGGGGAGCTCCTACGAGCAGTACTTC. Encoded protein: CASRGSSYEQYF.

V gene TRBV12-3 or TRBV12-4 combines with J gene TRBJ2-7; possible D gene TRBD2, 5 bases. The CDR3 has 13 amino acids. The V gene lost 4 bases and the J gene lost 4 bases, with 11 bases spanning the gap. Written as DNA, the CDR3 is TGTGCCAGCAGTTCAGAGGGTGTTTACGAGCAGTACTTC. Translating gives CASSSEGVYEQYF.

The V call is TRBV12-3 or TRBV12-4, the J call TRBJ2-7; perhaps TRBD2 as D (6 bases). Between the trimmed V and J ends, which lost 10 bases and 3 bases, there was a span of 16 bases. The CDR3 has 13 amino acids. This chain's CDR3 is CATCGAANYEQYF. CDR3 sequence (DNA): TGTGCCACCTGCGGGGCAGCCAACTACGAGCAGTACTTC.

The chain joins TRBV7-2 to TRBJ2-2; a weak D match, TRBD1 (6 bases). V was cut by 8 bases and J by 7 bases, with 17 bases left in between. The CDR3 has 14 residues. Germline CDR1 is SGHTA and CDR2 is FQGNSA. CDR3 sequence: CASQWGTSGGELFF. Here the CDR3 DNA reads TGTGCCAGCCAGTGGGGGACAAGCGGCGGGGAGCTGTTTTTT.

This chain connects TRBV19 to TRBJ1-5, with D possibly matching TRBD1 (6 bases). Trimming took 1 base from V and 12 from J, leaving 28 bases between them. There are 18 residues in the CDR3. The germline gives CDR1 LNHDA, CDR2 SQIVND (reference sequence). This CDR3 is CASSIVTGTQTGRLGQHF. The CDR3 DNA is TGTGCCAGTAGTATAGTTACGGGGACCCAGACAGGTAGATTAGGCCAGCATTTT.